These T cell receptor beta chains were read from a single sample in a study of OX40 agonist ivuxolimab in advanced cancers. The protocol was immunoSEQ multiplex PCR, while the TCRdb copy is restricted to in-frame clones and leaves out a portion. The sample lists approximately 81,000 clones, more than 85% seen once, with about 0.89% in the top ten. This sample comprised CD4+ or CD8+ T cells sorted from blood, obtained in a trial of the OX40 agonist ivuxolimab. The source of these receptors is an adult with an advanced solid tumor such as melanoma, head and neck, liver or kidney cancer. CDR3s include the opening cysteine and the closing phenylalanine or tryptophan. D genes are given only for firm matches. Only some rows state a clone size, as once, few, many or a class for expanded clones.

J,size,V,D,CDR3,DNA
TRBJ2-5,once,TRBV7-9,-,CASSLKVGETQYF,TGTGCCAGCAGCCTAAAGGTGGGCGAGACCCAGTACTTC
TRBJ1-2,-,TRBV5-6,TRBD1,CASSRGTAARYGYTF,TGTGCCAGCAGCAGAGGGACAGCGGCCCGCTATGGCTACACCTTC
TRBJ1-2,-,TRBV4-1,TRBD1,CASSQDPGDRGRYGYTF,TGCGCCAGCAGCCAAGATCCGGGGGACAGGGGAAGGTATGGCTACACCTTC
TRBJ2-7,-,TRBV2,TRBD2,CASRGGLAGSYEQYF,TGTGCCAGCAGAGGAGGACTAGCGGGAAGCTACGAGCAGTACTTC
TRBJ2-7,-,TRBV7-2,-,CASSLVGGGLIYEQYF,TGTGCCAGCAGCTTAGTTGGTGGGGGGTTAATCTACGAGCAGTACTTC
TRBJ2-5,-,TRBV7-2,-,CASSLGLASETQYF,TGTGCCAGCAGCTTAGGGCTAGCGTCAGAGACCCAGTACTTC
TRBJ2-5,-,TRBV25-1,-,CASMGGGGSWWETQYF,TGTGCCAGCATGGGGGGAGGAGGGTCATGGTGGGAGACCCAGTACTTC
TRBJ1-2,-,TRBV19,-,CASSIRRDYGYTF,TGTGCCAGTAGTATTCGGAGGGACTATGGCTACACCTTC
TRBJ2-7,-,TRBV5-1,-,CASSLTPTTAEQYF,TGCGCCAGCAGCTTGACACCCACGACGGCCGAGCAGTACTTC
TRBJ2-2,-,TRBV7-2,-,CASSLASHTGELFF,TGTGCCAGCAGCTTAGCTAGCCACACCGGGGAGCTGTTTTTT
TRBJ2-1,-,TRBV29-1,TRBD2,CSVEGRRLAGGNEQFF,TGCAGCGTTGAAGGGCGGAGATTGGCGGGAGGGAATGAGCAGTTCTTC
TRBJ1-1,-,TRBV29-1,-,CSVGTATEAFF,TGCAGCGTAGGGACGGCAACTGAAGCTTTCTTT
TRBJ2-7,-,TRBV18,TRBD2,CASSPPGGSYEQYF,TGTGCCAGCTCACCCCCGGGGGGCTCCTACGAGCAGTACTTC
TRBJ2-7,-,TRBV30,TRBD2,CALARPGLATYEQYF,TGTGCCTTGGCACGACCGGGACTAGCGACCTACGAGCAGTACTTC
TRBJ1-1,once,TRBV19,-,CASSIAPGGLNTEAFF,TGTGCCAGTAGTATAGCCCCGGGCGGATTGAACACTGAAGCTTTCTTT
TRBJ2-4,-,TRBV6-5,-,CASSRSTAKNIQYF,TGTGCCAGCAGTCGCTCGACAGCCAAAAACATTCAGTACTTC
TRBJ2-5,-,TRBV7-3,-,CASSLPGLAKYF,TGTGCCAGCAGCTTACCAGGGCTAGCAAAGTACTTC
TRBJ2-1,-,TRBV18,TRBD1,CASSPGTDYNEQFF,TGTGCCAGCTCACCCGGGACAGACTACAATGAGCAGTTCTTC
TRBJ1-1,-,TRBV6-5,-,CASSYAGVLNTEAFF,TGTGCCAGCAGTTACGCAGGGGTTCTGAACACTGAAGCTTTCTTT
TRBJ2-3,-,TRBV9,-,CASSVAPGAGDTQYF,TGTGCCAGCAGCGTAGCTCCGGGGGCCGGAGATACGCAGTATTTT
TRBJ2-7,few,TRBV9,TRBD2,CASSVAGGITYEQYF,TGTGCCAGCAGCGTAGCCGGGGGGATCACCTACGAGCAGTACTTC
TRBJ2-7,-,TRBV19,TRBD1,CASSAPGTGFEQYF,TGTGCCAGTAGTGCCCCCGGGACAGGGTTTGAGCAGTACTTC
TRBJ2-7,-,TRBV7-9,TRBD1,CASSHRDRLSYEQYF,TGTGCCAGCAGCCACCGGGACAGATTGTCCTACGAGCAGTACTTC
TRBJ2-7,-,TRBV5-4,-,CASSWAGQGRSEQYF,TGTGCCAGCAGCTGGGCCGGGCAGGGAAGAAGCGAGCAGTACTTC
TRBJ2-5,-,TRBV5-1,-,CASSLDPDKTQYF,TGCGCCAGCAGCCTAGACCCCGATAAGACCCAGTACTTC
TRBJ2-1,-,TRBV7-3,TRBD2,CASSLGLAGVDEQFF,TGTGCCAGCAGCCTGGGACTAGCGGGAGTCGATGAGCAGTTCTTC
TRBJ2-2,-,TRBV4-2,TRBD2,CASSQAIAGRGAGELFF,TGTGCCAGCAGCCAGGCCATAGCGGGCCGGGGGGCCGGGGAGCTGTTTTTT
TRBJ1-3,-,TRBV6-6,-,CASSYDEGSGNTIYF,TGTGCCAGCAGTTACGATGAGGGTTCTGGAAACACCATATATTTT
TRBJ2-7,-,TRBV19,TRBD1,CASSTFGTDFREQYF,TGTGCCAGTAGTACCTTCGGGACAGATTTTCGGGAGCAGTACTTC
TRBJ2-5,once,TRBV7-9,TRBD2,CASSALLAGIQETQYF,TGTGCCAGCAGCGCCTTACTAGCGGGGATTCAAGAGACCCAGTACTTC
TRBJ2-7,-,TRBV7-9,-,CASSVLGEQYF,TGTGCCAGCAGCGTCCTAGGGGAGCAGTACTTC
TRBJ2-1,-,TRBV28,TRBD1,CASQYGQGFQNGQFF,TGTGCCAGCCAATATGGACAGGGATTCCAAAACGGGCAGTTCTTC
TRBJ1-1,-,TRBV5-6,-,CASSLGGNEAFF,TGTGCCAGCAGCTTGGGAGGGAATGAAGCTTTCTTT
TRBJ1-2,-,TRBV6-5,TRBD1,CASNDRGGYTF,TGTGCCAGCAATGACAGGGGTGGCTACACCTTC
TRBJ2-7,-,TRBV2,-,CASNRDSAPEQYF,TGTGCCAGCAACCGGGACTCCGCTCCGGAGCAGTACTTC
TRBJ2-2,-,TRBV18,-,CASSLQGSGELFF,TGTGCCAGCTCGCTACAGGGATCCGGGGAGCTGTTTTTT
TRBJ2-5,-,TRBV5-4,-,CASSLVGREETQYF,TGTGCCAGCAGCTTGGTGGGACGCGAAGAGACCCAGTACTTC
TRBJ2-5,-,TRBV5-1,-,CASSFTGISQETQYF,TGCGCCAGCAGCTTTACAGGGATCTCCCAAGAGACCCAGTACTTC
TRBJ2-5,-,TRBV9,-,CASSVGGGAGETQYF,TGTGCCAGCAGCGTTGGTGGGGGGGCCGGAGAGACCCAGTACTTC
TRBJ2-3,once,TRBV2,-,CASRDSHTDTQYF,TGTGCCAGCAGGGATAGCCACACAGATACGCAGTATTTT
TRBJ2-3,-,TRBV10-1,-,CASSEGGSTDTQYF,TGCGCCAGCAGTGAAGGTGGGAGCACAGATACGCAGTATTTT
TRBJ1-6,-,TRBV19,TRBD1,CASREDRGPSPLHF,TGTGCCAGTAGGGAGGACAGGGGGCCTTCACCCCTCCACTTT
TRBJ2-3,once,TRBV11-2,TRBD2,CASSLGLAGATDTQYF,TGTGCCAGCAGCTTAGGACTAGCGGGAGCCACAGATACGCAGTATTTT
TRBJ2-2,-,TRBV6-6,-,CASSYRYGYTGELFF,TGTGCCAGCAGTTATAGATACGGCTACACCGGGGAGCTGTTTTTT
TRBJ2-7,-,TRBV6-6,-,CASSRLVGSYEQYF,TGTGCCAGCAGTCGACTAGTGGGCTCCTACGAGCAGTACTTC
TRBJ1-1,once,TRBV19,-,CASSIFRTANTEAFF,TGTGCCAGTAGTATATTTAGGACAGCGAACACTGAAGCTTTCTTT
TRBJ2-2,-,TRBV12-5,-,CASGRTVTGAGELFF,TGTGCTAGTGGCAGGACAGTGACGGGCGCCGGGGAGCTGTTTTTT
TRBJ2-3,-,TRBV6-5,TRBD2,CASSQSGGATQYF,TGTGCCAGCAGTCAGAGCGGGGGGGCGACGCAGTATTTT